The 5 T cell receptor beta chains given below trace back to one sample, sequenced in a study of T cells in Graves' hyperthyroidism and ophthalmopathy. RNA transcripts gave rise to amplified TCR beta CDR3 regions. A set of HTBI primers served as the primers for a first-round RT-PCR of the TCR CDR3. In TCRdb, the multiplex PCR reads were re-called with MiXCR into one record per CDR3 protein. The sample gives about 740,000 distinct CDR3 sequences, 14% of which show up once; roughly 10% is in the top ten. Sequenced input: blood. These TCRs come from a young woman with Graves' hyperthyroidism.

Ten or more counts support this clonotype. This chain connects TRBV11-2 to TRBJ2-1; 7 bases agree with TRBD2. Looked up from germline, CDR1 is SGHAT and CDR2 is FQNNGV. J gave up 3 bases and V 0 bases, and 5 bases lay outside the gene matches. This CDR3 comprises 16 residues. CDR3: CASSLDGRFLYNEQFF. Here the CDR3 DNA reads TGTGCCAGCAGCTTAGACGGGAGGTTCCTCTACAATGAGCAGTTCTTC.

This clonotype was detected many times. The chain employs TRBV6-2 or TRBV6-3 and TRBJ1-2; no definite D call. With 2 bases removed from V and 6 bases from J, the gap between germline ends came to 13 bases. From germline, CDR1 is MNHEY and CDR2 SVGEGT. CDR3 length: 14 amino acids. CDR3 nucleotides: TGTGCCAGCAGTTACCTCTATGAGGGAGATGGCTACACCTTC. This translates into CASSYLYEGDGYTF.

This clonotype was observed at least ten times. The chain couples TRBV5-5 to TRBJ2-3, with TRBD2 matching 7 bases. The CDR3 spans 16 residues. The germline V gene has CDR1 SGHKS and CDR2 YYEKEE (reference sequence). V lost 6 bases to trimming and J lost 1 base; unmatched junction nucleotides: 11. The CDR3 reads CASKLLGGAGTDTQYF. The DNA of the CDR3 is TGTGCCAGCAAGCTATTGGGAGGGGCTGGCACAGATACGCAGTATTTT.

There are a few counts of this clonotype. This CDR3 fails to terminate in the conserved phenylalanine or tryptophan, so it likely reflects a read error. The chain combines TRBV30 with TRBJ1-1; unclear D gene. Per germline, CDR1 GTSNPN and CDR2 SVGIG (reference sequence). V was shortened by 2 bases and J by 7 bases, with 14 bases between the two germline ends. This CDR3 comprises 13 residues. This chain's CDR3 is CAWSNPPGGEAFL. The CDR3, as DNA: TGTGCCTGGAGTAACCCCCCGGGAGGTGAAGCTTTCCTT.

This clonotype was picked up many times. V is TRBV9 and J is TRBJ1-1; D possibly corresponds to TRBD1 (5 bases). CDR3 length: 14 amino acids. The V and J ends lost 3 bases and 1 base respectively, with 10 bases between them. Germline CDR1 reads SGDLS; CDR2 reads YYNGEE. The CDR3 region is CASSEGEGNTEAFF. The CDR3 DNA reads as TGTGCCAGCAGCGAAGGGGAGGGGAACACTGAAGCTTTCTTT. The complete variable domain, with remaining parts taken from reference TRBV9 and TRBJ1-1, reads DSGVTQTPKHLITATGQRVTLRCSPRSGDLSVYWYQQSLDQGLQFLIQYYNGEERAKGNILERFSAQQFPDLHSELNLSSLELGDSALYFCASSEGEGNTEAFFGQGTRLTVV.